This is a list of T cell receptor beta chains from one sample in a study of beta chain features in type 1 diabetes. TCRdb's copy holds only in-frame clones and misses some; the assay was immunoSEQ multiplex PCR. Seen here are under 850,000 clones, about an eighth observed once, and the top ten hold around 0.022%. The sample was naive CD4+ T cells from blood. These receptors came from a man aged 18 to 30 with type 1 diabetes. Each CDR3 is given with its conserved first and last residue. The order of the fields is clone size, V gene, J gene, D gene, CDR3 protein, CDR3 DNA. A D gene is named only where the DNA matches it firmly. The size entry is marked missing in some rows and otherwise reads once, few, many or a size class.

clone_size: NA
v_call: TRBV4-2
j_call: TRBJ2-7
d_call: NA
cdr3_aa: CASSQVGYEQYF
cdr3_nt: TGTGCCAGCAGCCAAGTAGGATACGAGCAGTACTTC

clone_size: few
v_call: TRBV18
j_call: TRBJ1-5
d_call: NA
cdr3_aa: CASSPEVVNQPQHF
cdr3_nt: TGTGCCAGCTCACCAGAGGTAGTGAATCAGCCCCAGCATTTT

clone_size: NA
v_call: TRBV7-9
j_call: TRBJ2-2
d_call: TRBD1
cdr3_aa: CASSLGTVNTGELFF
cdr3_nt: TGTGCCAGCAGCTTGGGGACAGTGAACACCGGGGAGCTGTTTTTT

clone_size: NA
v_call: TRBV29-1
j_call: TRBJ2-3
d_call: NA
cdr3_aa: CSAGRSLSTDTQYF
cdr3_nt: TGCAGCGCCGGCAGAAGTCTAAGCACAGATACGCAGTATTTT

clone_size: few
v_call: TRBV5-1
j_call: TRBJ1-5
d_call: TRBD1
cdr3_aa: CASSWDSNQPQHF
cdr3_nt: TGCGCCAGCAGCTGGGACAGTAATCAGCCCCAGCATTTT

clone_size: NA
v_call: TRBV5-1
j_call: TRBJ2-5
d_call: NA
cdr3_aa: CASSLAVGGQETQYF
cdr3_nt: TGCGCCAGCAGCTTGGCAGTCGGAGGCCAAGAGACCCAGTACTTC

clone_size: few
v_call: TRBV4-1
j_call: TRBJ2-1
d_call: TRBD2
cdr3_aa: CASSQDRTSGAHSYNEQFF
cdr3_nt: TGCGCCAGCAGCCAAGATCGGACTAGCGGTGCACATTCCTACAATGAGCAGTTCTTC

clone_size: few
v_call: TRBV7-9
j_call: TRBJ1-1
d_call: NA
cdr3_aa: CASSAIPGGEVNTEAFF
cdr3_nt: TGTGCCAGCAGCGCTATCCCAGGTGGGGAAGTGAACACTGAAGCTTTCTTT

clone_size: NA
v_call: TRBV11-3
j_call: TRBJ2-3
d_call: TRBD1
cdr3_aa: CASNKGDRGFGTDTQYF
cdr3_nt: TGTGCCAGCAACAAAGGGGACAGGGGGTTCGGCACAGATACGCAGTATTTT

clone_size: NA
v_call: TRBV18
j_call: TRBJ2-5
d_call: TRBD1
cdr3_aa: CASSPRGGAETQYF
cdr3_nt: TGTGCCAGCTCACCTCGAGGGGGCGCGGAGACCCAGTACTTC

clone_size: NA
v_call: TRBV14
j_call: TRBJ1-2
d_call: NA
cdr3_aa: CASSQDLMIDGYTF
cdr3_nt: TGTGCCAGCAGCCAAGATCTCATGATCGATGGCTACACCTTC

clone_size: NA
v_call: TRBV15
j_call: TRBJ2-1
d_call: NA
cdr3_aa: CATSWAPLDNEQFF
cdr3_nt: TGTGCCACCAGCTGGGCCCCCCTTGACAATGAGCAGTTCTTC

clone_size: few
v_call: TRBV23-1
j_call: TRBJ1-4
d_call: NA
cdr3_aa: CASSQSWGLANEKLFF
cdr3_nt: TGCGCCAGCAGTCAATCGTGGGGTTTGGCTAATGAAAAACTGTTTTTT

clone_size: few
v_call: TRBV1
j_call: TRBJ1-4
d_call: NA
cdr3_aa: CTSSNPGSREKLFF
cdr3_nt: TGCACCAGCAGCAATCCAGGGTCGAGAGAAAAACTGTTTTTT

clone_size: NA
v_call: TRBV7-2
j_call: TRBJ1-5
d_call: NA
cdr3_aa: CASSLGGKPQHF
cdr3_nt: TGTGCCAGCAGCTTAGGGGGTAAGCCCCAGCATTTT

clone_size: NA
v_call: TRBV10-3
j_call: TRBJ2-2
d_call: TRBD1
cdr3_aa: CAISEGTANTGELFF
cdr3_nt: TGTGCCATCAGTGAGGGGACAGCGAACACCGGGGAGCTGTTTTTT

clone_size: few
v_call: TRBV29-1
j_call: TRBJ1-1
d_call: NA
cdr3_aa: CSVAGRLNTEAFF
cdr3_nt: TGCAGCGTTGCCGGCAGGTTGAACACTGAAGCTTTCTTT

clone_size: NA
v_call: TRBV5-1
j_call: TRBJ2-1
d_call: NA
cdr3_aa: CASSLAGTNNEQFF
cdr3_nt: TGCGCCAGCAGCTTGGCCGGCACGAACAATGAGCAGTTCTTC

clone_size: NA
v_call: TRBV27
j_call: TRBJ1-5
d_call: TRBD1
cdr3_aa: CASSLVTGANQPQHF
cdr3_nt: TGTGCCAGCAGTTTAGTAACAGGGGCCAATCAGCCCCAGCATTTT

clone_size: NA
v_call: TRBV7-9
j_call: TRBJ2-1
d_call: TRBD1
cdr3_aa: CASSPRQGKQFF
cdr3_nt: TGTGCCAGCAGCCCCCGACAGGGTAAGCAGTTCTTC

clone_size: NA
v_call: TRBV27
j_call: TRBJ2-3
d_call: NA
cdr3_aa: CASSLGTTDTQYF
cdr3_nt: TGTGCCAGCAGTTTAGGGACCACAGATACGCAGTATTTT

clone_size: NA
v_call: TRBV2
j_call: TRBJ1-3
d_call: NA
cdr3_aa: CASSDRFYSGNTIYF
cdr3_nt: TGTGCCAGCAGTGACAGGTTCTACTCTGGAAACACCATATATTTT

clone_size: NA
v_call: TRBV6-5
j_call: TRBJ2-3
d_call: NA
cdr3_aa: CASSYSGASTDTQYF
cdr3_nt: TGTGCCAGCAGTTACTCGGGCGCCAGCACAGATACGCAGTATTTT

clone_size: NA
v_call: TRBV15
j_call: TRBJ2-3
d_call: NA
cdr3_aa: CATSRYTADTQYF
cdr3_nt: TGTGCCACCAGCAGATATACCGCGGATACGCAGTATTTT

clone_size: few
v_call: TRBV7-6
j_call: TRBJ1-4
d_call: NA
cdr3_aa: CASSLGGQGVEKLFF
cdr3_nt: TGTGCCAGCAGCTTAGGGGGTCAGGGAGTCGAAAAACTGTTTTTT

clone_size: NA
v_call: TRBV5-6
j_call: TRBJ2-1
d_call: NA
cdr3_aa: CASRDTAGSYNEQFF
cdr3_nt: TGTGCCAGCAGGGATACGGCGGGCTCCTACAATGAGCAGTTCTTC

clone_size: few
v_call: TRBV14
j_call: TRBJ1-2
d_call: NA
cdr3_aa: CASSPRVTFYGYTF
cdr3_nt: TGTGCCAGCAGCCCACGGGTGACATTCTATGGCTACACCTTC

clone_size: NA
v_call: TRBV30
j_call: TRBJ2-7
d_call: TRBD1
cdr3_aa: CAWRTTGGTYEQYF
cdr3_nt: TGTGCCTGGAGGACGACAGGGGGTACCTACGAGCAGTACTTC

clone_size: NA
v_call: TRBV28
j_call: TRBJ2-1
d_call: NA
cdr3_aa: CASRLDRTSSYNEQFF
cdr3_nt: TGTGCCAGCAGACTAGACAGGACGAGCTCCTACAATGAGCAGTTCTTC

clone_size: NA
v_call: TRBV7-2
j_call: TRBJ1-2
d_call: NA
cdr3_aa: CASSSPGGLNYGYTF
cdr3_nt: TGTGCCAGCAGCTCGCCTGGGGGGCTCAACTATGGCTACACCTTC

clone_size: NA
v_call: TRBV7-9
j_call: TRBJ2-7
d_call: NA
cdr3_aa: CASSSPGRIYEQYF
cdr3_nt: TGTGCCAGCAGCTCACCGGGACGTATCTACGAGCAGTACTTC

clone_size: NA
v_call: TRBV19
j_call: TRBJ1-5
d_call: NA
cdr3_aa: CASLTGLPSNQPQHF
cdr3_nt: TGTGCCAGCCTAACAGGGCTTCCGAGCAATCAGCCCCAGCATTTT

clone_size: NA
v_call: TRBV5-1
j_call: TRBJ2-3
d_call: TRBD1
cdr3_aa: CASSAGQGDTDTQYF
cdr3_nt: TGCGCCAGCAGCGCAGGACAGGGGGACACAGATACGCAGTATTTT

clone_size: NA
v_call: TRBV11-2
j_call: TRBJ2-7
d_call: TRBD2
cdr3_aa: CASSQWTSRLIYEQYF
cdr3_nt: TGTGCCAGCAGCCAATGGACTAGCAGATTGATTTACGAGCAGTACTTC

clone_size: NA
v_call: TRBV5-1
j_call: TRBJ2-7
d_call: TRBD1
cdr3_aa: CASSWGTGDSYEQYF
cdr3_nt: TGCGCCAGCAGCTGGGGGACAGGGGACTCCTACGAGCAGTACTTC

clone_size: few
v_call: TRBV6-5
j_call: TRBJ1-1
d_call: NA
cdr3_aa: CASRLAADAGTEAFF
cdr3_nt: TGTGCCAGCAGACTGGCAGCAGATGCGGGCACTGAAGCTTTCTTT

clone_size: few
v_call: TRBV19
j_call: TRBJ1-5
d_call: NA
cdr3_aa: CASSIPGRTNNQPQHF
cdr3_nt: TGTGCCAGTAGTATACCCGGACGGACGAACAATCAGCCCCAGCATTTT

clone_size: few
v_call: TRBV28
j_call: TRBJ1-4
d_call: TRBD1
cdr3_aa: CASSTAGTGHEKLFF
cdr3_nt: TGTGCCAGCAGCACCGCCGGGACAGGCCATGAAAAACTGTTTTTT

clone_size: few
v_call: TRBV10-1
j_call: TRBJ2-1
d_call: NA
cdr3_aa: CASDPRPDRLTADEQFF
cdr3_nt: TGCGCCAGCGATCCTCGCCCCGACAGGTTAACGGCGGATGAGCAGTTCTTC

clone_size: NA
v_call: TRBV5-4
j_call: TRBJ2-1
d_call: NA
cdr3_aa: CASSSGGVSINEQFF
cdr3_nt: TGTGCCAGCAGCTCAGGGGGGGTTTCGATCAATGAGCAGTTCTTC

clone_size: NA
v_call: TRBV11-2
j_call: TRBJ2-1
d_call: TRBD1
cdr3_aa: CASSRWGTGDSNEQFF
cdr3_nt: TGTGCCAGCAGCCGCTGGGGGACAGGGGACAGCAATGAGCAGTTCTTC

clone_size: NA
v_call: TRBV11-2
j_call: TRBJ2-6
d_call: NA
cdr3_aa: CASSLPVGANVLTF
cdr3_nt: TGTGCCAGCAGCCTCCCCGTGGGGGCCAACGTCCTGACTTTC

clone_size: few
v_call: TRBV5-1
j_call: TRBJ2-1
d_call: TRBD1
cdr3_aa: CASSRDGQGVNEQFF
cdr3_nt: TGCGCCAGCAGTCGGGACGGACAGGGGGTGAATGAGCAGTTCTTC

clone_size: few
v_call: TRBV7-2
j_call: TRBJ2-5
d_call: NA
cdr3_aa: CASSPSGQGTQYF
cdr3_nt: TGTGCCAGCAGCCCCTCCGGGCAAGGGACCCAGTACTTC

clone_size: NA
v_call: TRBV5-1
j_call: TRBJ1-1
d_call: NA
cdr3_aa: CASSPPNSMNTEAFF
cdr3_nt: TGCGCCAGCAGCCCCCCAAACTCCATGAACACTGAAGCTTTCTTT

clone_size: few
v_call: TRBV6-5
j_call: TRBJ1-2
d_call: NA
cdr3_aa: CASSLRGGHYGYTF
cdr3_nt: TGTGCCAGCAGTCTAAGGGGAGGACACTATGGCTACACCTTC

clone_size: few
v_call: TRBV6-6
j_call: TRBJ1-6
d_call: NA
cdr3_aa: CASSYGSGNNSPLHF
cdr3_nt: TGTGCCAGCAGTTACGGATCGGGGAATAATTCACCCCTCCACTTT

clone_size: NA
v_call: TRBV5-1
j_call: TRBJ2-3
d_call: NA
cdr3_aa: CASSLAGEDTQYF
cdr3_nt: TGCGCCAGCAGCTTGGCGGGGGAGGATACGCAGTATTTT

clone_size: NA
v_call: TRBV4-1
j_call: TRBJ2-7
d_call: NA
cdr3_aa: CASSQDRGNYYEQYF
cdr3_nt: TGCGCCAGCAGCCAAGATCGCGGGAACTACTACGAGCAGTACTTC

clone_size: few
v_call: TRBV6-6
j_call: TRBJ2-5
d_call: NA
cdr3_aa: CASTQEATGGETQYF
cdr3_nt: TGTGCCAGCACTCAAGAGGCCACCGGCGGGGAGACCCAGTACTTC

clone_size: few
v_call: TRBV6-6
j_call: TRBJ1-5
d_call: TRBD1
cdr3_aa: CASSPTGGWQPQHF
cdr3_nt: TGTGCCAGCAGCCCCACAGGGGGATGGCAGCCCCAGCATTTT

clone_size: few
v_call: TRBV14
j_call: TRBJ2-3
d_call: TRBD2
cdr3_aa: CASSHRQRGSTDTQYF
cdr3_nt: TGTGCCAGCAGCCACCGCCAGCGGGGCAGCACAGATACGCAGTATTTT

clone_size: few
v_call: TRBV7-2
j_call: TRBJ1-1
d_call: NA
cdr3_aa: CASSLWGTEAFF
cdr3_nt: TGTGCCAGCAGCTTGTGGGGTACGGAAGCTTTCTTT

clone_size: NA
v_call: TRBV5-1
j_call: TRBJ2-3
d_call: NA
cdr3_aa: CASSLRERRLNTDTQYF
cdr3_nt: TGCGCCAGCAGCTTGAGAGAACGGAGACTCAACACAGATACGCAGTATTTT